One and the same sample provided the 11 T cell receptor beta chains below, sequenced in a study of T cell responses to AZD1222 COVID-19 vaccine. The table came from immunoSEQ multiplex PCR; TCRdb's copy has only in-frame clones and leaves some out. The repertoire includes about 260,000 clones, more than 80% of them detected once, and around 0.57% sits in the top ten. Specimen: peripheral blood, collected on day 0 of AZD1222 vaccination. The receptors come from an adult in good health.

J is TRBJ2-1 and V is TRBV4-1; 8 positions match TRBD2. The V segment lost 2 bases and the J segment 10 bases; nucleotides outside the gene matches: 13. Germline assignment: CDR1 MGHRA and CDR2 YSYEKL. The CDR3 runs to 16 residues. The CDR3 is CASSQTGTRSQWEQFF. The DNA for the CDR3 is TGCGCCAGCAGCCAAACCGGGACTAGAAGCCAGTGGGAGCAGTTCTTC.

This clone was detected once. The chain couples TRBV7-9 to TRBJ2-2, with 10 bases identical to TRBD2. The CDR3 loop spans 17 amino acids. From germline, CDR1 is SEHNR and CDR2 FQNEAQ (reference sequence). J lost 4 bases, V lost 5 bases, and 10 bases had no gene match. The chain's CDR3 is CASSASGRASGTGELFF. In nucleotides, the CDR3 is TGTGCCAGCAGCGCTAGCGGGAGAGCTTCGGGCACCGGGGAGCTGTTTTTT. The full variable domain, in which reference TRBV7-9 and TRBJ2-2 provide the parts outside the CDR3, is DTGVSQNPRHKITKRGQNVTFRCDPISEHNRLYWYRQTLGQGPEFLTYFQNEAQLEKSRLLSDRFSAERPKGSFSTLEIQRTEQGDSAMYLCASSASGRASGTGELFFGEGSRLTVL.

This sequence joins TRBV18 and TRBJ2-7, with 11 nucleotides matching TRBD2. This CDR3 has 14 residues. The trim removed 4 bases at V and 2 bases at J, leaving 1 base unmatched. Per the germline V gene, CDR1 is KGHSH and CDR2 is LQKENI. CDR3 region: CASSQTSGAYEQYF. The CDR3 nucleotides read TGTGCCAGCTCACAGACTAGCGGGGCCTACGAGCAGTACTTC.

The chain uses TRBV2 and TRBJ1-2, with unresolved D. Per germline, CDR1 SNHLY and CDR2 FYNNEI. Trimming removed 4 bases at V and 8 bases at J, with 14 bases between. CDR3 size: 13 residues. The CDR3 protein is CASSGLGPVGYTF. The CDR3, as DNA: TGTGCCAGCAGTGGCCTAGGGCCGGTAGGCTACACCTTC.

This rearrangement joins TRBV2 to TRBJ1-1, with 7 bases matching TRBD1. The CDR3 runs to 13 residues. J lost 11 bases, V lost 6 bases, and 12 bases had no gene match. CDR1 is SNHLY and CDR2 is FYNNEI in the germline V gene. The CDR3 region has the DNA TGTGCCAGCAGCGAACAGGGGCCCTGGGGGGCTTTCTTT. Its translation: CASSEQGPWGAFF.

The chain uses TRBV5-1 and TRBJ1-4; 7 bases are a match to TRBD1. Germline values: CDR1 SGHRS, CDR2 YFSETQ. The trim removed 0 bases at V and 8 bases at J, leaving 10 bases unmatched. The CDR3 covers 16 residues. CDR3 sequence: CASSLGFQGVGEKLFF. CDR3 bases: TGCGCCAGCAGCTTGGGATTCCAGGGGGTAGGCGAAAAACTGTTTTTT. Together with reference TRBV5-1 and TRBJ1-4, the CDR3 gives the full variable domain: KAGVTQTPRYLIKTRGQQVTLSCSPISGHRSVSWYQQTPGQGLQFLFEYFSETQRNKGNFPGRFSGRQFSNSRSEMNVSTLELGDSALYLCASSLGFQGVGEKLFFGSGTQLSVL.

V and J are TRBV6-1 and TRBJ2-4; 7 bases agree with TRBD2. The trim removed 2 bases at V and 7 bases at J, leaving 5 bases unmatched. The germline CDR1 and CDR2 sequences are MNHNS and SASEGT. The CDR3 extends over 14 amino acids. The DNA for the CDR3 is TGTGCCAGCAGTGAAACCCCGGGAGGTAACATTCAGTACTTC. This gives the protein CASSETPGGNIQYF.

V is TRBV7-6 and J is TRBJ2-5, with a possible D match to TRBD1 (5 bases). V was clipped by 4 bases and J by 0 bases, with 15 bases between them. Germline V gene sequence: CDR1 SGHVS, CDR2 FNYEAQ. The CDR3 loop spans 16 amino acids. CDR3 DNA: TGTGCCAGCAGCTCCGTTCAGGGCCTACACCAAGAGACCCAGTACTTC. Its protein is CASSSVQGLHQETQYF.

The rearrangement links TRBV5-1 to TRBJ1-1, with TRBD1 matching over 7 bases. Germline loops: CDR1 SGHRS, CDR2 YFSETQ. V gave up 1 base and J gave up 2 bases; unmatched junction bases: 8. This CDR3 has 16 amino acids. CDR3 nucleotide sequence: TGCGCCAGCAGCTTGATCACCGGGACAGTTAACACTGAAGCTTTCTTT. Translated, it gives CASSLITGTVNTEAFF.

The V and J genes are TRBV3-1 (or the pseudogene TRBV3-2) and TRBJ1-1; D not resolved. This CDR3 contains 14 residues. Germline assignment: CDR1 LGHDT and CDR2 YNNKEL (reference sequence). V lost 3 bases, J lost 0 bases, and 8 bases lay in between. As DNA, the CDR3 is TGTGCCAGCAGCCAGAGACATATGAACACTGAAGCTTTCTTT. Its protein is CASSQRHMNTEAFF.

V usage is TRBV12-3 or TRBV12-4 and J usage is TRBJ2-1; unclear D gene. This CDR3 comprises 13 residues. V was cut by 8 bases and J by 0 bases, with 8 bases left in between. CDR3 amino acids: CASYTSSYNEQFF. The CDR3 DNA sequence: TGTGCCAGCTATACGAGCTCCTACAATGAGCAGTTCTTC.